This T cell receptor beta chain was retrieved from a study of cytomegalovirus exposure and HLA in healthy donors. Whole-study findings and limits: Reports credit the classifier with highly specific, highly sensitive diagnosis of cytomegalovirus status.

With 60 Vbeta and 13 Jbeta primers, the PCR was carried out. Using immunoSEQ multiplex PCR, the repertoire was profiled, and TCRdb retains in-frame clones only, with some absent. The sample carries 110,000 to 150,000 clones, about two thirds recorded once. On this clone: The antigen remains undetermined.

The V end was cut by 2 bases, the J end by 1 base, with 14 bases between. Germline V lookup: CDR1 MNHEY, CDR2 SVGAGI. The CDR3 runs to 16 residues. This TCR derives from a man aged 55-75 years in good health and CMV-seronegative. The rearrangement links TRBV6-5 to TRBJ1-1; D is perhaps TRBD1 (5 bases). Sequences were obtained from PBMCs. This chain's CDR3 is CASSYERQGANTEAFF. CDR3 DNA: TGTGCCAGCAGTTACGAGAGGCAGGGCGCGAACACTGAAGCTTTCTTT.